Listed here are 25 T cell receptor beta chains from one sample, sequenced in a study of cytomegalovirus exposure and HLA in healthy donors. PCR primers comprised 60 Vbeta and 13 Jbeta primers. Produced via immunoSEQ multiplex PCR; TCRdb's table is partial and in-frame only. Counted here are under 150,000 clones, approximately 81% occurring once; the ten biggest clones make up 2% to 2.5%. Specimen: PBMCs. All receptors come from a man between 18 and 35 years old in good health and CMV-seronegative.

This clone was recorded only once. The rearrangement joins TRBV7-3 to TRBJ1-1; the match to TRBD1 covers 11 bases. There are 13 residues in the CDR3. Per the germline V gene, CDR1 is SGHTA and CDR2 is FQGTGA. Trimming took 6 bases from V and 7 from J; bases not matched to a gene: 4. CDR3 residues: CASSSGTGGEAFF. The CDR3 bases are TGTGCCAGCAGTTCCGGGACAGGGGGTGAAGCTTTCTTT.

The genes are TRBV28 and TRBJ2-1; D remains ambiguous. Looked up from germline, CDR1 is MDHEN and CDR2 is SYDVKM. The V and J ends lost 3 bases and 9 bases respectively, with 3 bases between them. This CDR3 comprises 10 residues. The CDR3 DNA follows: TGTGCCAGCAGTTTTAGTGAGCAGTTCTTC. Translated: CASSFSEQFF.

The chain couples TRBV9 to TRBJ2-2; 8 positions match TRBD1. CDR1 and CDR2 (germline): SGDLS, YYNGEE. The CDR3 totals 14 residues. J gave up 7 bases and V 4 bases, and 6 bases lay outside the gene matches. In DNA, the CDR3 is TGTGCCAGCAGCCCGCAGGGGGCTTTCGGGGAGCTGTTTTTT. Translating gives CASSPQGAFGELFF.

This clone showed up just once. This chain connects TRBV7-8 to TRBJ2-7; TRBD2 matches 13 bases. With V trimmed by 1 base and J by 2 bases, 2 bases remained unmatched. The germline V gene has CDR1 SGHVS and CDR2 FQNEAQ. The CDR3 runs 16 residues. In DNA, the CDR3 is TGTGCCAGCAGCTTAGGGACTAGCGGGAGCACCTACGAGCAGTACGTC. It yields the protein CASSLGTSGSTYEQYV.

The chain joins TRBV7-9 to TRBJ2-7, with 11 bases identical to TRBD1. CDR1 and CDR2 (germline): SEHNR, FQNEAQ (reference sequence). The CDR3 loop spans 16 amino acids. J gave up 4 bases and V 5 bases, and 10 bases lay outside the gene matches. The CDR3 reads CASSPRGGQGVYEQYF. The CDR3 DNA sequence: TGTGCCAGCAGCCCAAGGGGGGGACAGGGGGTTTACGAGCAGTACTTC.

The V and J genes are TRBV7-2 and TRBJ2-1, with a possible D match to TRBD1 (6 bases). There are 15 residues in the CDR3. V gave up 0 bases and J gave up 10 bases, with 16 bases separating them. The germline CDR1 and CDR2 sequences are SGHTA and FQGNSA. CDR3 sequence: CASSLAPTGEREQFF. As DNA, the CDR3 is TGTGCCAGCAGCTTAGCGCCGACAGGAGAGCGGGAGCAGTTCTTC.

The V call is TRBV28, the J call TRBJ1-2; 8 positions agree with TRBD1. J gave up 8 bases and V 6 bases, and 8 bases lay outside the gene matches. There are 13 residues in the CDR3. CDR1 is MDHEN and CDR2 is SYDVKM in the germline V gene. The CDR3, as DNA: TGTGCCAGCAGCCCTGGACAGGGTAGCGGCTACACCTTC. Amino acids: CASSPGQGSGYTF.

The chain recombines TRBV5-4 with TRBJ2-6, with a possible D match to TRBD1 (6 bases). This CDR3 has 19 amino acids. The V gene's germline CDR1 is SGHNT and CDR2 YYREEE (reference sequence). Trimming removed 4 bases from V and 1 base from J, with 21 bases in between. The chain's CDR3 is CASSPGFRQDRSGANVLTF. The CDR3 DNA follows: TGTGCCAGCAGCCCCGGGTTTCGACAGGATCGATCTGGGGCCAACGTCCTGACTTTC.

The chain carries TRBV2 and TRBJ1-5; unclear D gene. Germline V gene lookup returns CDR1 SNHLY and CDR2 FYNNEI. Trimming pared 1 base from V and 0 bases from J, leaving 13 bases between. This CDR3 has 17 amino acids. CDR3 coding DNA: TGTGCCAGCAGTGAAGGGCCTGGAGTTTATAGCAATCAGCCCCAGCATTTT. This encodes CASSEGPGVYSNQPQHF.

The V gene is TRBV6-5, the J gene TRBJ1-1; the D gene is possibly TRBD1 (5 bases). CDR1 is MNHEY, CDR2 SVGAGI, per germline. The CDR3 spans 11 residues. Trimming removed 5 bases from V and 7 bases from J, with 8 bases in between. CDR3: CASSQGFEAFF. CDR3 bases: TGTGCCAGCAGTCAGGGATTTGAAGCTTTCTTT.

This chain connects TRBV6-1 to TRBJ2-7; 9 bases are shared with TRBD2. Germline loops: CDR1 MNHNS, CDR2 SASEGT. This CDR3 comprises 13 residues. Trimming cost V 5 bases and J 7 bases; bases outside gene matches: 6. CDR3 loop: CASSYSGRGEQYV. CDR3 coding DNA: TGTGCCAGCAGTTATAGCGGGAGAGGGGAGCAGTACGTC.

This clone was recorded a few times. This sequence joins TRBV18 and TRBJ1-5, with a tentative D call TRBD1 (5 bases). The length of the CDR3 is 14 residues. CDR1 and CDR2 from the germline V gene are KGHSH and LQKENI. Trimming shortened V by 8 bases and J by 2 bases, and 13 bases separated the two germline ends. CDR3 coding DNA: TGTGCCAGCAGCCAGGGAGGGGGCAATCAGCCCCAGCATTTT. This codes for CASSQGGGNQPQHF.

The rearrangement joins TRBV19 to TRBJ2-5, with 12 bases identical to TRBD2. The better agreement between TRBJ2-7 and the DNA end casts doubt on the J call. The CDR3 is 13 residues long. CDR1 LNHDA and CDR2 SQIVND come from the germline V gene (reference sequence). The CDR3 sequence: CASGLAGTYEQYF. In DNA form, the CDR3 reads TGTGCCAGCGGACTAGCGGGAACCTACGAGCAGTACTTC.

The V gene is TRBV9, the J gene TRBJ2-3, with TRBD2 matching over 12 bases. The V segment lost 3 bases and the J segment 3 bases; nucleotides outside the gene matches: 8. This CDR3 is built from 17 residues. Germline lookup yields CDR1 SGDLS and CDR2 YYNGEE. The CDR3 sequence is CASSAQRLAGVTDTQYF. In DNA, the CDR3 is TGTGCCAGCAGCGCCCAAAGACTAGCGGGAGTTACAGATACGCAGTATTTT.

V is TRBV11-2 and J is TRBJ2-1, with D possibly matching TRBD1 (5 bases). The germline V and J ends were trimmed by 5 bases and 7 bases, with 15 bases remaining between them. The germline CDR1 and CDR2 sequences are SGHAT and FQNNGV. The CDR3 consists of 14 residues. CDR3 sequence reads: CASSPFRVLNEQFF. CDR3 sequence (DNA): TGTGCCAGCAGCCCATTCAGGGTTTTGAATGAGCAGTTCTTC.

This chain uses TRBV2 with TRBJ2-3; 12 nucleotides line up with TRBD2. Germline V gene sequence: CDR1 SNHLY, CDR2 FYNNEI. V gave up 5 bases and J gave up 4 bases; unmatched junction bases: 10. The CDR3 has 17 amino acids. CDR3: CASSWTSGAGRADTQYF. The CDR3 DNA is TGTGCCAGCAGTTGGACTAGCGGGGCCGGAAGGGCAGATACGCAGTATTTT.

This rearrangement joins TRBV27 to TRBJ2-1; no definite D call. The V end lost 5 bases, the J end lost 9 bases, and 11 bases lay between the germline ends. This CDR3 is built from 12 residues. Germline CDR1 and CDR2: MNHEY and SMNVEV (reference sequence). CDR3 amino acids: CASSPYRSEQFF. CDR3 coding DNA: TGTGCCAGCAGTCCCTATCGTTCTGAGCAGTTCTTC.

V and J are TRBV7-9 and TRBJ1-2; D is possibly TRBD1 (5 bases). The CDR3 totals 13 residues. The ends were cut back, 2 bases at V and 4 bases at J, with 8 bases in the middle. CDR1 is SEHNR, CDR2 FQNEAQ, per germline (reference sequence). The CDR3 nucleotides are TGTGCCAGCAGCTTACAGGGCCGCTATGGCTACACCTTC. It yields the protein CASSLQGRYGYTF.

The CDR3 coding sequence is TGTGCCACCTGCGTCTCGGGGACAGATACGCAGTATTTT. It yields the protein CATCVSGTDTQYF. J is TRBJ2-3 and V is TRBV6-1; the D gene is possibly TRBD2 (5 bases). This CDR3 comprises 13 residues. The V gene's germline CDR1 is MNHNS and CDR2 SASEGT. Trimming took off 10 bases at V and 3 bases at J, with 14 bases between the two ends.

The chain links TRBV25-1 to TRBJ2-5; 8 nucleotides match TRBD1. The J call may be wrong; the DNA end is better matched by TRBJ2-7. Per germline, CDR1 MGHDK and CDR2 SYGVNS. The CDR3 has 14 residues. The DNA for the CDR3 is TGTGCCAGCGGGAGAACCGACAGGGGCGACGAGCAGTACTTC. Translation: CASGRTDRGDEQYF.

The J gene is TRBJ2-1, the V gene TRBV19; 9 bases are shared with TRBD1. J gave up 8 bases and V 7 bases, and 9 bases lay outside the gene matches. Germline-derived CDR1 and CDR2 are LNHDA and SQIVND (reference sequence). There are 14 residues in the CDR3. The CDR3 is CASIRGQGPYEQFF. CDR3 DNA: TGTGCCAGTATCCGGGGACAGGGCCCCTATGAGCAGTTCTTC. The full variable domain, its missing parts supplied by reference TRBV19 and TRBJ2-1, is DGGITQSPKYLFRKEGQNVTLSCEQNLNHDAMYWYRQDPGQGLRLIYYSQIVNDFQKGDIAEGYSVSREKKESFPLTVTSAQKNPTAFYLCASIRGQGPYEQFFGPGTRLTVL.

The chain recombines TRBV7-2 with TRBJ2-1, with D perhaps matching TRBD2 (6 bases). V was trimmed by 7 bases and J by 0 bases, leaving 13 bases between them. CDR3 length: 15 amino acids. Per germline, CDR1 SGHTA and CDR2 FQGNSA. The CDR3, as DNA: TGTGCCAGCACCTCGGGACTCAACTCCTACAATGAGCAGTTCTTC. Protein: CASTSGLNSYNEQFF.

This clone was detected only a few times. This chain uses TRBV7-9 with TRBJ1-2; 8 bases align to TRBD1. The length of the CDR3 is 16 residues. Germline V gene sequence: CDR1 SEHNR, CDR2 FQNEAQ (reference sequence). Trimming cost V 1 base and J 5 bases; bases outside gene matches: 9. The CDR3 spells CASSLERQGSGYGYTF. DNA of the CDR3: TGTGCCAGCAGCTTAGAGCGACAGGGGTCTGGGTATGGCTACACCTTC.

The chain uses TRBV28 and TRBJ1-2; the match to TRBD1 covers 11 bases. Trimming at V came to 5 bases and at J to 4 bases, leaving 9 bases not matched to a gene. This CDR3 region has 16 residues. CDR1 and CDR2 from the germline V gene are MDHEN and SYDVKM. The CDR3 loop reads CASSPWTGGDGYGYTF. CDR3 DNA sequence: TGTGCCAGCAGTCCCTGGACAGGGGGCGACGGCTATGGCTACACCTTC.

This clone has only a few counts. The DNA for the CDR3 is TGTGCCAGCGGGACAGGGGGCGGTCAGCCCCAGCATTTT. Translation: CASGTGGGQPQHF. V gene TRBV27 combines with J gene TRBJ1-5, with 12 bases matching TRBD1. Germline V CDR1 and CDR2: MNHEY, SMNVEV (reference sequence). The J segment lost 6 bases and the V segment lost 8 bases, leaving 2 bases of the junction unmatched. This CDR3 spans 13 amino acids.